These T cell receptor beta chains were read from a single sample in a study. TCRdb reanalysed the RT-PCR reads using MiXCR and keeps one entry per CDR3 protein. The table records about 680,000 distinct CDR3 sequences, 14% of them present only once. Sequencing was performed on memory CD4+ T cells from blood. The receptors derive from a female donor in good health, serving as a healthy control. Each CDR3 is given with its conserved first and last residue. The D gene is left open where the match is weak. Only part of the rows carry a size: once, few, many, or a class if the clone is expanded.

D gene,V gene,J gene,CDR3 length,clone size,CDR3 protein,CDR3 DNA
.,TRBV9,TRBJ2-1,14,many,CASSVATLGDEQFF,TGTGCCAGCAGCGTAGCAACCCTGGGCGATGAGCAGTTCTTC
.,TRBV5-1,TRBJ2-6,16,.,CASSFIFGGGADVLTF,TGCGCCAGCAGCTTTATTTTCGGCGGTGGGGCCGACGTCCTGACTTTC
.,TRBV4-3,TRBJ2-1,16,many,CASSHDDRGLYNEQFF,TGCGCCAGCAGCCACGACGACAGGGGACTATACAATGAGCAGTTCTTC
TRBD1,TRBV2,TRBJ1-5,13,many,CASRTGVFQPQHF,TGTGCCAGTCGGACAGGGGTTTTTCAGCCCCAGCATTTT
TRBD1,TRBV29-1,TRBJ2-3,17,many,CSVTNIAGQGYTDTQYF,TGCAGCGTTACGAATATCGCGGGACAGGGATACACAGATACGCAGTATTTT
.,TRBV12-3/TRBV12-4,TRBJ1-2,14,many,CASSYQTVEHGYTF,TGTGCCAGCAGTTACCAGACAGTTGAGCATGGCTACACCTTC
TRBD1,TRBV11-2,TRBJ2-7,15,few,CASSPGGQGVGEQYF,TGTGCCAGCAGCCCGGGGGGACAGGGTGTAGGCGAGCAGTACTTC
TRBD1,TRBV5-4,TRBJ2-1,15,few,CASSLAATGELEQFF,TGTGCCAGCAGCTTGGCCGCGACAGGGGAGCTTGAGCAGTTCTTC
.,TRBV7-2,TRBJ1-6,14,many,CASSFNSYNSPLHF,TGTGCCAGCAGCTTCAACTCCTATAATTCACCCCTCCACTTT
TRBD2,TRBV20-1,TRBJ2-1,13,many,CSADGTSVAEQFF,TGCAGTGCGGACGGGACTAGCGTGGCTGAGCAGTTCTTC
.,TRBV9,TRBJ1-4,15,few,CASSVEAGWEEKLFF,TGTGCCAGCAGCGTAGAGGCAGGGTGGGAAGAAAAACTGTTTTTT
TRBD1,TRBV4-2,TRBJ2-5,16,few,CASSQDGQGAGETQYF,TGTGCCAGCAGCCAAGATGGACAGGGGGCGGGTGAGACCCAGTACTTC
TRBD1,TRBV7-6,TRBJ2-2,16,.,CASSPRQGLNTGELFF,TGTGCCAGCAGCCCCAGACAGGGCTTGAACACCGGGGAGCTGTTTTTT
TRBD1,TRBV20-1,TRBJ2-7,14,many,CSATTPGTGGEQYF,TGCAGTGCTACTACCCCCGGGACAGGGGGCGAGCAGTACTTC
.,TRBV7-9,TRBJ2-3,17,.,CASTLLGGFPSTDTQYF,TGTGCCAGCACCCTCCTTGGCGGATTCCCTAGCACAGATACGCAGTATTTT
TRBD2,TRBV20-1,TRBJ2-1,17,.,CSARDTLAGSVVNEQFF,TGCAGTGCTAGAGACACCTTAGCGGGGTCTGTGGTCAATGAGCAGTTCTTC
TRBD2,TRBV4-3,TRBJ2-7,17,many,CASSQGTGTSGAYEQYF,TGCGCCAGCAGCCAAGGGACCGGGACTAGCGGGGCCTACGAGCAGTACTTC
.,TRBV12-3/TRBV12-4,TRBJ1-2,16,.,CASSLGVGREVYGYTF,TGTGCCAGCAGTTTAGGGGTAGGCAGGGAAGTATATGGCTACACCTTC
TRBD1,TRBV6-6,TRBJ2-5,18,.,CASSYSGTGTWGKETQYF,TGTGCCAGCAGTTACTCCGGGACAGGGACGTGGGGAAAAGAGACCCAGTACTTC
.,TRBV6-5,TRBJ2-3,15,many,CASSYDGEGTDTQYF,TGTGCCAGCAGTTACGACGGGGAGGGCACAGATACGCAGTATTTT
TRBD1,TRBV3-1,TRBJ2-7,16,.,CASSQAEVDRENEQYF,TGTGCCAGCAGCCAAGCTGAAGTTGACAGGGAGAACGAGCAGTACTTC
TRBD2,TRBV6-5,TRBJ2-3,14,many,CASSLSTSVDTQYF,TGTGCCAGCAGTTTATCGACTAGCGTGGATACGCAGTATTTT
TRBD2,TRBV5-1,TRBJ2-7,15,.,CASSLFLAGEGEQYF,TGCGCCAGCAGCTTGTTTCTAGCGGGAGAGGGCGAGCAGTACTTC
TRBD2,TRBV5-1,TRBJ2-7,16,.,CASSLETSGGNYEQYF,TGCGCCAGCAGCTTGGAGACTAGCGGGGGAAACTACGAGCAGTACTTC
TRBD2,TRBV20-1,TRBJ2-7,13,many,CSAPREGTYEQYF,TGCAGTGCTCCTCGGGAGGGAACCTACGAGCAGTACTTC
TRBD2,TRBV7-2,TRBJ2-1,17,few,CASSEGLAGGFGDGQFF,TGTGCCAGCAGCGAGGGACTAGCGGGAGGGTTCGGGGATGGGCAGTTCTTC
.,TRBV3-1,TRBJ1-2,16,.,CASSQHEVQGRGGYTF,TGTGCCAGCAGCCAACACGAAGTCCAGGGGAGGGGTGGCTACACCTTC
TRBD2,TRBV7-8,TRBJ2-3,15,few,CASSLSGGATDTQYF,TGTGCCAGCAGTCTTAGCGGGGGGGCCACAGATACGCAGTATTTT
TRBD2,TRBV29-1,TRBJ2-3,14,many,CSVGTSGSTDTQYF,TGCAGCGTTGGGACTAGCGGGAGCACAGATACGCAGTATTTT
.,TRBV10-3,TRBJ1-5,13,many,CAIKSHPDQPQHF,TGTGCCATCAAGAGCCACCCAGATCAGCCCCAGCATTTT
.,TRBV7-8,TRBJ2-5,15,many,CASSRQTLRQETQYF,TGTGCCAGCAGCAGACAGACCCTTCGGCAAGAGACCCAGTACTTC
TRBD2,TRBV7-2,TRBJ2-3,16,.,CASSLRSGRDTDTQYF,TGTGCCAGCAGCTTACGTAGCGGGAGGGACACAGATACGCAGTATTTT
TRBD2,TRBV6-5,TRBJ2-1,17,many,CASSYSIVASGNNEQFF,TGTGCCAGCAGTTACTCGATAGTGGCTAGCGGAAACAATGAGCAGTTCTTC
.,TRBV3-1,TRBJ2-5,15,.,CASSQDVGRQETQYF,TGTGCCAGCAGCCAAGATGTCGGCAGGCAAGAGACCCAGTACTTC
TRBD2,TRBV20-1,TRBJ2-3,14,many,CSAKGLANADTQYF,TGCAGTGCTAAGGGACTAGCAAATGCAGATACGCAGTATTTT
TRBD2,TRBV20-1,TRBJ2-5,14,.,CSARKSGGQETQYF,TGCAGTGCTAGGAAAAGCGGGGGACAAGAGACCCAGTACTTC
.,TRBV6-2/TRBV6-3,TRBJ2-1,13,.,CASRSGGGNEQFF,TGTGCCAGCCGGTCGGGTGGAGGTAATGAGCAGTTCTTC
.,TRBV28,TRBJ2-1,14,many,CASSTNRDSNEQFF,TGTGCCAGCAGTACAAACCGGGACTCCAATGAGCAGTTCTTC
.,TRBV7-3,TRBJ2-5,13,many,CASSLTFGETQYF,TGTGCCAGCAGCTTAACGTTTGGGGAGACCCAGTACTTC
.,TRBV3-1,TRBJ2-5,13,.,CASSQGPTAAQYF,TGTGCCAGCAGCCAAGGGCCTACGGCGGCCCAGTACTTC
TRBD2,TRBV27,TRBJ2-3,20,many,CASIKGVPGLAGGSTDTQYF,TGTGCCAGCATCAAGGGAGTACCGGGACTAGCGGGAGGTAGCACAGATACGCAGTATTTT
TRBD1,TRBV20-1,TRBJ2-1,13,many,CSAPDRGYNEQFF,TGCAGCGCCCCGGACAGGGGCTACAATGAGCAGTTCTTC
.,TRBV6-2/TRBV6-3,TRBJ2-7,14,many,CASSYSVKTYEQYF,TGTGCCAGCAGTTACTCGGTCAAGACCTACGAGCAGTACTTC
.,TRBV3-1,TRBJ2-7,13,few,CASSQAPDYEQYF,TGTGCCAGCAGCCAAGCTCCAGACTACGAGCAGTACTTC
.,TRBV5-1,TRBJ2-1,14,few,CASSLEGLYNEQFF,TGCGCCAGCAGCCTAGAGGGCCTATACAATGAGCAGTTCTTC
.,TRBV12-3/TRBV12-4,TRBJ2-1,12,many,CASSHPYNEQFF,TGTGCCAGCAGTCACCCATACAATGAGCAGTTCTTC